These T cell receptor beta chains were read from a single sample in a study of metastatic and nonmetastatic thyroid tumors. Using MiXCR, TCRdb reanalyzed the PCR reads. The sample includes 11,000 to 15,000 clones, approximately 12% of them seen just once. The sequencing input was blood. The receptors originated from a female donor with papillary thyroid cancer or a benign thyroid nodule (not recorded which). Some clones in this sample may be carry-over from other donors' samples. The CDR3 runs from the conserved cysteine through the conserved F or W. Each record gives: CDR3 protein, CDR3 DNA, D gene, clone size, V gene, J gene. The D gene is left open where the match is weak. Clone size is not always given. Where it is, it says once, few, many or a class for expanded clones.

CASSSPGTGANSGANVLTF	TGCGCCAGCAGCAGTCCCGGGACAGGAGCGAACTCTGGGGCCAACGTCCTGACTTTC	TRBD1	many	TRBV5-1	TRBJ2-6
CASSLVEGGNSPLHF	TGCGCCAGCAGCTTGGTGGAGGGCGGGAATTCACCCCTCCACTTT	NA	many	TRBV5-1	TRBJ1-6
CASTLTGRGTEAFF	TGTGCCAGCACCCTGACAGGGCGGGGAACTGAAGCTTTCTTT	TRBD1	medium-sized	TRBV12-3/TRBV12-4	TRBJ1-1
CASSSGQGVHGYTF	TGTGCCAGCAGTTCGGGACAGGGGGTTCATGGCTACACCTTC	TRBD1	many	TRBV25-1	TRBJ1-2
CASSLVFRSGANVLTF	TGTGCCAGCAGCTTAGTTTTCCGCTCTGGGGCCAACGTCCTGACTTTC	NA	many	TRBV11-2	TRBJ2-6
CASRRGGGIETQYF	TGTGCCAGCAGAAGGGGAGGGGGGATAGAGACCCAGTACTTC	NA	NA	TRBV6-1	TRBJ2-5
CASSRGTSGRNEQFF	TGTGCCAGCAGCCGAGGGACTAGCGGGAGAAATGAGCAGTTCTTC	TRBD2	NA	TRBV12-3/TRBV12-4	TRBJ2-1
CASGSRDSRTYEQYF	TGTGCCAGCGGGAGCCGGGACAGTAGAACCTACGAGCAGTACTTC	TRBD1	medium-sized	TRBV6-2/TRBV6-3	TRBJ2-7
CASSPSGISGNTIYF	TGTGCCAGCAGCCCTTCAGGGATCTCTGGAAACACCATATATTTT	NA	many	TRBV12-3/TRBV12-4	TRBJ1-3
CSARPGTGGETQYF	TGCAGTGCACGTCCCGGGACAGGTGGGGAGACCCAGTACTTC	TRBD1	many	TRBV20-1	TRBJ2-5
CASSPRTGSNQPQHF	TGCGCCAGCAGCCCGAGGACAGGGAGCAATCAGCCCCAGCATTTT	TRBD1	many	TRBV5-1	TRBJ1-5
CASSLAGTLNTEAFF	TGTGCCAGCAGCTTAGCGGGGACACTGAACACTGAAGCTTTCTTT	NA	many	TRBV7-9	TRBJ1-1
CSARQGNSYEQYF	TGCAGTGCGCGACAGGGAAACTCCTACGAGCAGTACTTC	TRBD1	many	TRBV20-1	TRBJ2-7
CATSDSGGWGNEKLFF	TGTGCCACCAGTGACTCAGGGGGCTGGGGAAATGAAAAACTGTTTTTT	TRBD1	many	TRBV24-1	TRBJ1-4
CAISGSSGTQYF	TGTGCCATCAGTGGTTCGAGCGGTACGCAGTATTTT	NA	few	TRBV10-3	TRBJ2-3
CSARVLAGGIQEAQYF	TGCAGTGCTAGAGTTCTAGCGGGGGGAATCCAAGAGGCCCAGTACTTC	TRBD2	many	TRBV20-1	TRBJ2-5
CATSTLGSTNEKLFF	TGTGCCACCAGCACTTTAGGGTCGACTAATGAAAAACTGTTTTTT	NA	many	TRBV15	TRBJ1-4
CASSATQGGGYEQYF	TGTGCCAGCAGTGCGACTCAGGGCGGGGGGTACGAGCAGTACTTC	TRBD2	medium-sized	TRBV6-1	TRBJ2-7
CASSGGQAGYEQYF	TGTGCCAGCAGTGGGGGACAGGCAGGCTACGAGCAGTACTTC	TRBD1	few	TRBV6-1	TRBJ2-7
CASSAPPGGDEQYF	TGTGCCAGCAGTGCACCCCCGGGGGGGGATGAGCAGTACTTC	TRBD2	few	TRBV6-1	TRBJ2-7
CASAGGLYEQYF	TGTGCCAGCGCCGGGGGCCTCTACGAGCAGTACTTC	NA	medium-sized	TRBV7-9	TRBJ2-7
CASSELASTDTQYF	TGTGCCAGCAGTGAATTGGCCTCTACAGATACGCAGTATTTT	NA	NA	TRBV6-4	TRBJ2-3